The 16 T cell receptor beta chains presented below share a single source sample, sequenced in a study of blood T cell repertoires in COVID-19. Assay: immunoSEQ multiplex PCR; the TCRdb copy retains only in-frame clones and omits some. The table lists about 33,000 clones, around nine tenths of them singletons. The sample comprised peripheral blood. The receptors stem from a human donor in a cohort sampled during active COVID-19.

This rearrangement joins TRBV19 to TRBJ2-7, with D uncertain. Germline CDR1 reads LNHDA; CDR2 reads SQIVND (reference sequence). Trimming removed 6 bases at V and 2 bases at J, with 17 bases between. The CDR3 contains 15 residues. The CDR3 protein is CASSPSPTLTYEQYF. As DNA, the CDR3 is TGTGCCAGTAGCCCGTCCCCGACTCTCACCTACGAGCAGTACTTC.

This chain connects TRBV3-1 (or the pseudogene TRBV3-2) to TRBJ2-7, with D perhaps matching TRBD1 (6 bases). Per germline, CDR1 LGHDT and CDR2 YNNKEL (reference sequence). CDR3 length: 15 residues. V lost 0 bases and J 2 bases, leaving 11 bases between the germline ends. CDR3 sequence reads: CASSQDARGTYEQYF. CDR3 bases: TGTGCCAGCAGCCAAGATGCGAGGGGGACCTACGAGCAGTACTTC.

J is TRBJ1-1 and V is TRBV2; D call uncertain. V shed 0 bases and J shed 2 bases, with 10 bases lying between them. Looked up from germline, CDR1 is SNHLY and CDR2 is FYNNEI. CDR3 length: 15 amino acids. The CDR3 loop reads CASSEALQVNTEAFF. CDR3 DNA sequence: TGTGCCAGCAGTGAAGCGCTTCAGGTCAACACTGAAGCTTTCTTT.

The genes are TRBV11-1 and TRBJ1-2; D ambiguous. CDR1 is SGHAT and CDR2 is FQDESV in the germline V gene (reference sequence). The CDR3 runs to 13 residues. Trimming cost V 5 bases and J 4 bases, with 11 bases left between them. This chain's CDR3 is CASSRAGLYGYTF. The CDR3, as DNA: TGTGCCAGCAGCCGGGCGGGTCTCTATGGCTACACCTTC.

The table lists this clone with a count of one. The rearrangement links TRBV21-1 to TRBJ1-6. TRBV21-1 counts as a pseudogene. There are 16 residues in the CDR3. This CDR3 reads CASSKGRSSYNSPLHF. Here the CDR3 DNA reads TGTGCCAGCAGCAAAGGAAGGAGCTCCTATAATTCACCCCTCCACTTT.

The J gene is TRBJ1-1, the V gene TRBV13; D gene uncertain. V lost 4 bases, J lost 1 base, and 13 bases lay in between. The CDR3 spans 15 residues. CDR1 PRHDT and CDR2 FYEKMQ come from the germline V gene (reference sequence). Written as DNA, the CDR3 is TGTGCCAGCAGCTCACCATCCAGACAGAACACTGAAGCTTTCTTT. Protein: CASSSPSRQNTEAFF.

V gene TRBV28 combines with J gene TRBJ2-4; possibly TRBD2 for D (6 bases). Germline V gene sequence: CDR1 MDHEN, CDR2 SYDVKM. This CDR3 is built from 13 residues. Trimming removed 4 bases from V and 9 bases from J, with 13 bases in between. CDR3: CASSSGGLGIQYF. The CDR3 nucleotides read TGTGCCAGCAGTTCCGGGGGTCTGGGCATTCAGTACTTC.

CDR3 in amino acids: CASSLGTELKRTSYNEQFF. The CDR3 coding sequence is TGTGCCAGCAGCTTGGGGACAGAGCTAAAAAGAACTTCCTACAATGAGCAGTTCTTC. This chain uses TRBV11-2 with TRBJ2-1; 7 bases are a match to TRBD1. Germline trimming cut 3 bases from V and 1 base from J; bases unmatched to any gene: 15. Per germline, CDR1 SGHAT and CDR2 FQNNGV. The CDR3 has 19 residues.

Here the CDR3 reads CASSLSGREGSNQPQHF. The CDR3 coding sequence is TGTGCCAGCAGCTTATCGGGAAGGGAGGGGAGCAATCAGCCCCAGCATTTT. This rearrangement joins TRBV7-8 to TRBJ1-5; D is possibly TRBD1 (5 bases). Trimming took 2 bases from V and 1 from J, leaving 15 bases between them. The germline V gene encodes CDR1 SGHVS and CDR2 FQNEAQ. There are 17 residues in the CDR3. Variable domain in full (rest from reference TRBV7-8 and TRBJ1-5): GAGVSQSPRYKVAKRGQDVALRCDPISGHVSLFWYQQALGQGPEFLTYFQNEAQLDKSGLPSDRFFAERPEGSVSTLKIQRTQQEDSAVYLCASSLSGREGSNQPQHFGDGTRLSIL.

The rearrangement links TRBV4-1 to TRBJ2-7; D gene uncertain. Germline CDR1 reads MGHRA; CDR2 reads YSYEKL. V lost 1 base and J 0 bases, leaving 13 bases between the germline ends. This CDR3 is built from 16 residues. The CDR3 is CASSQGGAWSSYEQYF. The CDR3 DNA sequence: TGCGCCAGCAGCCAAGGCGGTGCCTGGTCCTCCTACGAGCAGTACTTC.

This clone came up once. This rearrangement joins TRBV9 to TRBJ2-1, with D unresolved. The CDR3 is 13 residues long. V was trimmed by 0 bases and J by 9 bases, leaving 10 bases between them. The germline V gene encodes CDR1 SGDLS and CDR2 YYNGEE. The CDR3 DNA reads TGTGCCAGCAGCGTAGAGGTAGCCGGTGAGCAGTTCTTC. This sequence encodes CASSVEVAGEQFF.

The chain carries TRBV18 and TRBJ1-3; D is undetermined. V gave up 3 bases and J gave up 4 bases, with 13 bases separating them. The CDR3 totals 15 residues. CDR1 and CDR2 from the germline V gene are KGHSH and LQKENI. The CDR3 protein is CASSPSGRRGNTIYF. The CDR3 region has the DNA TGTGCCAGCTCACCTTCCGGGAGGCGGGGAAACACCATATATTTT.

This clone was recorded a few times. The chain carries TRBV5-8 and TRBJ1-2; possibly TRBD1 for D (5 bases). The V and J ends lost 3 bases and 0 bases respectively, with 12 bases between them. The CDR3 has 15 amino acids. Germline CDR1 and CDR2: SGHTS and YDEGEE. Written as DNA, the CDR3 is TGTGCCAGCAGCTCATCAAAGACAGCTAACTATGGCTACACCTTC. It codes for CASSSSKTANYGYTF.

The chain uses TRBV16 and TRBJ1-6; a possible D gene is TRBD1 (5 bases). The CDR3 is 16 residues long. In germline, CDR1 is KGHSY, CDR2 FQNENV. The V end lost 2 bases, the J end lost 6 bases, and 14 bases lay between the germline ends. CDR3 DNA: TGTGCCAGCAGCCAAAATCCTCGACAGCTTAATTCACCCCTCCACTTT. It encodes CASSQNPRQLNSPLHF.

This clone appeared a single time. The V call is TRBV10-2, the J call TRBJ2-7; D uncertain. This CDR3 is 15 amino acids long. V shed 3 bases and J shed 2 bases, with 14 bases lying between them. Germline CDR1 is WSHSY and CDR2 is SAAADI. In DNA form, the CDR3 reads TGCGCCAGCAGTGATTGGGCCTCAAAAGCCTACGAGCAGTACTTC. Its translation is CASSDWASKAYEQYF.

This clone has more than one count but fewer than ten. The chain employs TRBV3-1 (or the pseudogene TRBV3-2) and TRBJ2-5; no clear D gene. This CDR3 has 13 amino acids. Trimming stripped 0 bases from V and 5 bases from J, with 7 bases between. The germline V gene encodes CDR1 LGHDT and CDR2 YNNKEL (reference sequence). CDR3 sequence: CASSQDYSETQYF. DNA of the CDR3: TGTGCCAGCAGCCAAGACTACAGCGAGACCCAGTACTTC.